This TCR beta chain originates from a study of blood T cell repertoires in COVID-19. The CDR3 runs 15 residues. The junction had 6 bases not matched to a gene; V was cut back by 5 bases and J by 4 bases. Germline V gene sequence: CDR1 SGHTA, CDR2 FQGNSA. Data came from immunoSEQ multiplex PCR; TCRdb stores just in-frame clones and leaves some out. The profile covers around 250,000 clones, with more than 85% appearing a single time and around 3.6% taken by the ten largest. This clonotype was obtained from a man aged 18 to 30 with active or convalescent COVID-19. The sequenced sample consisted of peripheral blood. The V gene is TRBV7-2, the J gene TRBJ1-2; 11 bases are shared with TRBD1. The DNA for the CDR3 is TGTGCCAGCAGCCCCCGGACAGGGGGCGGCTATGGCTACACCTTC. It codes for CASSPRTGGGYGYTF.